Listed here is a single T cell receptor beta chain. Assay used: immunoSEQ multiplex PCR; TCRdb lists only in-frame clones, some missing. The sample shows 2 million to 3 million clones, over 85% of them seen only once. This entry is derived from a study of shared clonotypes between healthy human individuals. The CDR3 is made up of 15 amino acids. The V gene's germline CDR1 is SGHDT and CDR2 YYEEEE. V shed 3 bases, J shed 4 bases, and the junction held 7 bases outside the gene matches. Sequenced input: naive CD4+ T cells from PBMCs. This sample's subset: CD45RA+ positively selected. The gene calls are TRBV5-6 and TRBJ1-1; TRBD1 agrees at 9 bases. The TCR originated in a young man in good health. Some clones in this sample may be carry-over from other donors' samples. As DNA, the CDR3 is TGTGCCAGCAGCTCCAGGGACAGGGTCCCCACTGAAGCTTTCTTT. It encodes CASSSRDRVPTEAFF.